This is a list of T cell receptor beta chains from one sample in a study of monozygotic twins with inflammatory bowel disease. Each CDR3 protein gets one entry in TCRdb, which reprocessed the 5' RACE reads and gives no DNA. This sample's table reports some 330,000 distinct CDR3 sequences. What was sequenced was blood. The receptors derive from a human donor with ulcerative colitis or Crohn's disease, or a healthy co-twin of an affected twin (not recorded which). Both conserved end residues are part of each CDR3.

cdr3_aa,v_call,j_call
CASSDPRRVTDTQYF,TRBV24-1,TRBJ2-3
CSAWDSSRYIYGYTF,TRBV20-1,TRBJ1-2
CASSLGEGQVDEQFF,TRBV7-2,TRBJ2-1
CASSRTGQGTYEQYF,TRBV4-3,TRBJ2-7
CASSQLKLNSNQPQHF,TRBV23-1,TRBJ1-5
CASSRAQESGEQYF,TRBV18,TRBJ2-7
CASSARVGGNIQYF,TRBV9,TRBJ2-4
CASSLILGRGKQFF,TRBV27,TRBJ2-1
CASSYTTGLGSPLHF,TRBV6-5,TRBJ1-6
CASSLTSGGGSGYNEQFF,TRBV11-1,TRBJ2-1
CASSYSGPAETQYF,TRBV6-5,TRBJ2-5
CASSDDYGLNTGELFF,TRBV6-1,TRBJ2-2
CRALQQYGQRVNEQFF,TRBV20-1,TRBJ2-1
CSARGPDYEQYF,TRBV20-1,TRBJ2-7
CASSGSLAGRGNEQFF,TRBV7-9,TRBJ2-1
CATSTAGKGGSYEQYF,TRBV15,TRBJ2-7
CASSPMTSSGANVLTF,TRBV18,TRBJ2-6
CASSFPGAGIGQGAQYF,TRBV7-2,TRBJ2-3
CASSLGSGTGPREQYF,TRBV7-2,TRBJ2-7
CASRRGQETQYF,TRBV2,TRBJ2-5
CASSLGGTVSSYEQYF,TRBV7-9,TRBJ2-7
CASRREGPMYSYEQYF,TRBV27,TRBJ2-7
CASSPGTGELFF,TRBV12-3/TRBV12-4,TRBJ2-2
CASYKLGLAGGNNEQFF,TRBV18,TRBJ2-1